This T cell receptor (beta chain) emerged from a study of identical twins. The CDR3 length is 17 residues. The ends lost 4 bases at V and 2 bases at J; junction bases unmatched: 10. Germline values: CDR1 SGHAT, CDR2 FQNNGV. TCRdb re-called the 5' RACE reads through MiXCR, storing one row per CDR3 protein. The sample holds around 100,000 distinct CDR3 sequences, 5.9% seen once. This clonotype was seen at least ten times. The chain employs TRBV11-2 and TRBJ2-1; TRBD2 agrees at 8 bases. This TCR was sampled from a woman aged 45 to 65 in good health. The specimen was memory T cells sorted from blood. CDR3 sequence (DNA): TGTGCCAGCAGCTCCCAACCTCCGGGACTAGCCTACAATGAGCAGTTCTTC. This encodes CASSSQPPGLAYNEQFF.